A single T cell receptor (beta chain) is shown here with its context. Antigen unknown. The sample comes from a study of OX40 agonist ivuxolimab in advanced cancers. Study-level information: Among those treated, three patients had partial responses, one with hepatocellular carcinoma and two with cutaneous melanoma.

The CDR3 is made up of 14 amino acids. Germline V gene sequence: CDR1 SGHDN, CDR2 FVKESK. J gave up 4 bases and V 4 bases, and 2 bases lay outside the gene matches. Study results and limitations: The study found that CD8+ T cells averaged more expanded clones than CD4+. In the 0.1-3.0 mg/kg groups, partial responders showed among the lowest expansion.

Libraries were prepared by immunoSEQ multiplex PCR; TCRdb keeps only in-frame clonotypes and omits some of them. The data hold some 35,000 clones, with over 75% observed a single time. Sequenced material: CD4+ or CD8+ T cells sorted from blood, taken in a trial of the OX40 agonist ivuxolimab. This chain links TRBV14 with TRBJ2-1, with 9 bases identical to TRBD1. The TCR comes from an adult with an advanced solid tumor such as melanoma, head and neck, liver or kidney cancer. DNA of the CDR3: TGTGCCAGCAGCCGGGGACAGGGATACAATGAGCAGTTCTTC. Translating it yields CASSRGQGYNEQFF.